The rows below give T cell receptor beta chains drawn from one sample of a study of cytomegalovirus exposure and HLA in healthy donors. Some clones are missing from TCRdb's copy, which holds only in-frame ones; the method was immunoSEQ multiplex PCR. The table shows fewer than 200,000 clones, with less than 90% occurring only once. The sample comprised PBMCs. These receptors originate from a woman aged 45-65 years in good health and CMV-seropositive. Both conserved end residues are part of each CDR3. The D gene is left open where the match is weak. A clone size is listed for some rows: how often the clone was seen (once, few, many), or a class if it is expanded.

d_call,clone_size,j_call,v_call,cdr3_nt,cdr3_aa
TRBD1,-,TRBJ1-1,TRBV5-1,TGCGCCAGCAGCCCGCGGGACAGGGGTTTGGCTTTCTTT,CASSPRDRGLAFF
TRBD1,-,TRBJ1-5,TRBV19,TGTGCCAGTAAAGGACAGGGAAATCAGCCCCAGCATTTT,CASKGQGNQPQHF
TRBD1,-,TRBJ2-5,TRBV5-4,TGTGCCAGCAGCTTGGTGGGACAGGGGAAAGAGACCCAGTACTTC,CASSLVGQGKETQYF
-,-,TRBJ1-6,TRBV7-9,TGTGCCAGCAGCCGTTATAATTCACCCCTCCACTTT,CASSRYNSPLHF
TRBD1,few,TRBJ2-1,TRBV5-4,TGTGCCAGCAGCTTGGCTCCAGGGGGCGGGGATGAGCAGTTCTTC,CASSLAPGGGDEQFF
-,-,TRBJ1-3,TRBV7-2,TGTGCCAGCAGCGTCAGGGTTACTGGAAACACCATATATTTT,CASSVRVTGNTIYF
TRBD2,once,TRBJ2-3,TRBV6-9,TGTGCCAGCAGTTATTCGGGGGGAGGGCCCAAAACAGATACGCAGTATTTT,CASSYSGGGPKTDTQYF
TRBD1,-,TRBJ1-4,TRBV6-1,TGTGCCAGCAGTGAAGCGACAGGGAGTAATGAAAAACTGTTTTTT,CASSEATGSNEKLFF
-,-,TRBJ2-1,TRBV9,TGTGCCAGCAGCGTTGGGGGGTATGAGCAGTTCTTC,CASSVGGYEQFF
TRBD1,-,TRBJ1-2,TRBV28,TGTGCCAGCAGTTTCGCACACGGGACAGTATCTACTAACTATGGCTACACCTTC,CASSFAHGTVSTNYGYTF
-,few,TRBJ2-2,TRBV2,TGTGCTCTTGACGGGGATGGGGCCGGGGAGCTGTTTTTT,CALDGDGAGELFF
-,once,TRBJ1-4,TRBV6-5,TGTGCCAGCAGTTACTACTCACAGGGAGATGAAAAACTGTTTTTT,CASSYYSQGDEKLFF
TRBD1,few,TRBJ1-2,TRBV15,TGTGCCACCAGCATCGACCGGACAGGGAAAGGCTACACCTTC,CATSIDRTGKGYTF
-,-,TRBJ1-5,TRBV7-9,TGTGCCAGCAGCTTATCGGGAGCGTTCAATCAGCCCCAGCATTTT,CASSLSGAFNQPQHF
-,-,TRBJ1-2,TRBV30,TGTGCCTGGAGTCGCCCGGACATGCTCGGAGGCTACACCTTC,CAWSRPDMLGGYTF
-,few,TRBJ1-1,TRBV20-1,TGCAGTGCTCCGGCCCGGGGAGTAGCTTTCTTT,CSAPARGVAFF
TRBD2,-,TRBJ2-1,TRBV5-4,TGTGCCAGCAGCTTGGTTCGGACTAGCGGATACAATGAGCAGTTCTTC,CASSLVRTSGYNEQFF
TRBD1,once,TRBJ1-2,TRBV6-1,TGTGCCAGCGGTGAAACTACAGGGGGCCCTCTCAGCGGCTACACCTTC,CASGETTGGPLSGYTF
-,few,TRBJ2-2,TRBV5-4,TGTGCCAGCAGCCCTCCGGGGAGTACCGGGGAGCTGTTTTTT,CASSPPGSTGELFF
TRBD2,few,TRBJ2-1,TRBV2,TGTGCCAGCAATGATATAGCGGGGGAGGTCAATGAGCAGTTCTTC,CASNDIAGEVNEQFF
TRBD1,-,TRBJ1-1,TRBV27,TGTGCCAGCAGTTCGACCGGACAGGGGCTGAACACTGAAGCTTTCTTT,CASSSTGQGLNTEAFF
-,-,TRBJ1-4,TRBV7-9,TGTGCCAGCAGCTTAGGATCGGGGAATGAAAAACTGTTTTTT,CASSLGSGNEKLFF
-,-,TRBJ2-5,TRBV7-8,TGTGCCAGCAGCCTACAAATCCGGCGGGAGACCCAGTACTTC,CASSLQIRRETQYF
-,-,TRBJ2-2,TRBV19,TGTGCCAGTAGTACAACAGGGTCCACCGGGGAGCTGTTTTTT,CASSTTGSTGELFF
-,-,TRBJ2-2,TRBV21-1,TGTGCCAGCAGCAAAGATCTGCGACAGGGGAGGAACACCGGGGAGCTGTTTTTT,CASSKDLRQGRNTGELFF
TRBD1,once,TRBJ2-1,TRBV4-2,TGTGCCAGCGGGCACGGGGCAGGAACCGGGACAGGGAATGAGCAGTTCTTC,CASGHGAGTGTGNEQFF
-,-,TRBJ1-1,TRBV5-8,TGTGCCAGCAGCTTTTCAGGGGCCCCGGGAACTGAAGCTTTCTTT,CASSFSGAPGTEAFF
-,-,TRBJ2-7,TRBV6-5,TGTGCCAGCAGCAGGGACACGGACTACGAGCAGTACTTC,CASSRDTDYEQYF
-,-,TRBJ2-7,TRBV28,TGTGCCAGCAGTTTAGGAGGAGGTGCCCTCTACGAGCAGTACTTC,CASSLGGGALYEQYF
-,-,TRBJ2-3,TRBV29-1,TGCAGCGGAGGGCAGGGCACAGATACGCAGTATTTT,CSGGQGTDTQYF
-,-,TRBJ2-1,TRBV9,TGTGCCAGCAGAGAGAGGGCGGGGCCAAACAATGAGCAGTTCTTC,CASRERAGPNNEQFF
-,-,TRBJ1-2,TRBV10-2,TGCGCCAGCAGTGGGTATTCCCGGGGGAATGGCTACACCTTC,CASSGYSRGNGYTF
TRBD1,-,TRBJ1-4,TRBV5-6,TGTGCCAGCAGCCTTATACCGGGACAGGGTGGTGAAAAACTGTTTTTT,CASSLIPGQGGEKLFF
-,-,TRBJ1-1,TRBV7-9,TGTGCCAGCAGTCCCGGGAAAGGCGGGTCCACTGAAGCTTTCTTT,CASSPGKGGSTEAFF
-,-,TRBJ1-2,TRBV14,TGTGCCAGCAGCCAGCTAGGAGGCTACACCTTC,CASSQLGGYTF
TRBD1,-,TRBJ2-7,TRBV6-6,TGTGCCAGCAGTTACTCACAGGGGGCGCGGAACGAGCAGTACTTC,CASSYSQGARNEQYF
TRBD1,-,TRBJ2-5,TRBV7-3,TGTGCCAGCAGCGAGGGACAGGGGAGAGAGACCCAGTACTTC,CASSEGQGRETQYF
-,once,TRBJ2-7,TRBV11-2,TGTGCCAGCAGCTTTGGACTCACCTACGAGCAGTACTTC,CASSFGLTYEQYF
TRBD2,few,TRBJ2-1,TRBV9,TGTGCCAGCAGCGTAGATCCGGGGGGGTACAATGAGCAGTTCTTC,CASSVDPGGYNEQFF
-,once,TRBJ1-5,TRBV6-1,TGTGCCAGCAGCCTGGGCCAGCAGGGTCAGCCCCAGCATTTT,CASSLGQQGQPQHF
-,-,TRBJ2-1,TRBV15,TGTGCCACCAGCGCTCCGATAAGGGCAGGGGTAAGAGACAATGAGCAGTTCTTC,CATSAPIRAGVRDNEQFF
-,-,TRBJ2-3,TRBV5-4,TGTGCCAGCATCGGAGATACGCAGTATTTT,CASIGDTQYF
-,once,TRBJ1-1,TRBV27,TGTGCCAGCGGGTCTAGGGTTCGACAGAAGAACACTGAAGCTTTCTTT,CASGSRVRQKNTEAFF
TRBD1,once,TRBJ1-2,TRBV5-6,TGTGCCAGCAGCTTAGGGGACAGGAGGTTTGGCTACACCTTC,CASSLGDRRFGYTF
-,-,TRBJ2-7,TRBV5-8,TGTGCCAGCAGCTCCGGGACAACCAACTACGAGCAGTACTTC,CASSSGTTNYEQYF
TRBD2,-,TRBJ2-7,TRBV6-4,TGTGCCAGCAGTGAGCAAAGCGGGGGGGGCTACGAGCAGTACTTC,CASSEQSGGGYEQYF
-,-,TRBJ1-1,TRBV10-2,TGCGCCAGCAGTGGTGATTTCGGTGATAACGAAGCTTTCTTT,CASSGDFGDNEAFF
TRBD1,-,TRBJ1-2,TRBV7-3,TGTGCCAGCAGCCTCGGGACAGGGAATGGCTACACCTTC,CASSLGTGNGYTF
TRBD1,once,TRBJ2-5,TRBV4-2,TGTGCCAGCAGCCAGGCTTGGACAGGCCAAGAGACCCAGTACTTC,CASSQAWTGQETQYF
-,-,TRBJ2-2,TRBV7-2,TGTGCCAGCAGCTTAGTGGCAGGGTCGAACACCGGGGAGCTGTTTTTT,CASSLVAGSNTGELFF
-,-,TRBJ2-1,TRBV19,TGTGCCAGTAGTAAACAGTTAGTGAATGAGCAGTTCTTC,CASSKQLVNEQFF
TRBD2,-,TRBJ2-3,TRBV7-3,TGTGCCAGCAGCCCACCGGGACTAGCGGGAGGGACAGATACGCAGTATTTT,CASSPPGLAGGTDTQYF
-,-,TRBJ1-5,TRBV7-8,TGTGCCAGCAGCGCGGCTGCTATCATGCCCCAGCATTTT,CASSAAAIMPQHF
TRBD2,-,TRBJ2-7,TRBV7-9,TGTGCCAGCAGCTTCCCCACCCGGACTAGCGGGAGAAATGAGCAGTACTTC,CASSFPTRTSGRNEQYF
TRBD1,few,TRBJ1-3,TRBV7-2,TGTGCCAGCAGCTTAGCGACAGGGTACTCTGGAAACACCATATATTTT,CASSLATGYSGNTIYF
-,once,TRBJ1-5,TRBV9,TGTGCCAGCAGCGCGACCCCCACAGGTCAGCCCCAGCATTTT,CASSATPTGQPQHF
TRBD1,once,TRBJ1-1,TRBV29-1,TGCAGCGTGGGGACAGGGGGGGACACTGAAGCTTTCTTT,CSVGTGGDTEAFF
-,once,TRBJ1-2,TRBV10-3,TGTGCCATCAGTGAACCCACAGTGAACTATGGCTACACCTTC,CAISEPTVNYGYTF